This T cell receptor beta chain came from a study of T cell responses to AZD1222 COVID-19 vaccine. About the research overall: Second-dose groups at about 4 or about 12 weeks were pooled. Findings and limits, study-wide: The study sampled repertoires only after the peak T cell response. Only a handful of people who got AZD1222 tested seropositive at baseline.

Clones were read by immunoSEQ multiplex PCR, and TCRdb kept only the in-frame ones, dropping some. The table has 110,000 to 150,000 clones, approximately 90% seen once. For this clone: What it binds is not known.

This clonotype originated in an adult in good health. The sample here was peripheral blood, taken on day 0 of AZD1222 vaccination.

CDR3 sequence reads: CASRGLVQETQYF. DNA of the CDR3: TGTGCCAGCAGGGGACTAGTACAAGAGACCCAGTACTTC. The J gene is TRBJ2-5, the V gene TRBV25-1; 8 bases align to TRBD2. V trimming: 6 bases; J trimming: 2 bases; junction bases outside the gene matches: 2. The CDR3 spans 13 residues. Germline V gene sequence: CDR1 MGHDK, CDR2 SYGVNS.